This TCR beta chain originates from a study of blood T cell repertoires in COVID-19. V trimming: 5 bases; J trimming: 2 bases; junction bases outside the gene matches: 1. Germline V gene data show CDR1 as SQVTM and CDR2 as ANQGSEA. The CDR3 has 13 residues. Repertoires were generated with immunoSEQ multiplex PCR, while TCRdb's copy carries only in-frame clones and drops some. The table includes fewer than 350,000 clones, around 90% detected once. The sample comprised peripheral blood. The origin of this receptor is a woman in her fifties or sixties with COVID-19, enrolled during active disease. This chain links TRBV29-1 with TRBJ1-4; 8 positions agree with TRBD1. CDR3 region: CSVNRGTNEKLFF. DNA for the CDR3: TGCAGCGTTAACAGGGGGACTAATGAAAAACTGTTTTTT.